Shown below are 28 T cell receptor beta chains from a single sample sequenced in a study of vaccination effects on CD4 cells after COVID-19. Assay used: immunoSEQ multiplex PCR; TCRdb lists only in-frame clones, some missing. The repertoire consists of 40,000 to 50,000 clones, with under 70% occurring once and the leading ten covering roughly 24%. The antigens these receptors bind are not known. Before sequencing took place, the ViraFEST assay used viral peptide pools to expand antigen-specific CD4+ T cells. Isolating CD4+ T cells followed approximately 10 days of culture. Prior SARS-CoV-2 infection was absent in the vaccine recipients, as shown by negative nucleocapsid antibodies. The sequences come from CD4+ T cells from PBMCs cultured with HCoV-OC43 spike peptides, collected before COVID-19 vaccination. Subset of the sample: HCoV-OC43 spike overlapping peptide pool stimulation. Receptors were obtained from a human donor who received a COVID-19 vaccine.

This rearrangement joins TRBV7-6 to TRBJ2-2; TRBD2 agrees at 7 bases. Trimming removed 5 bases from V and 2 bases from J; junction bases left unmatched: 5. Germline V gives CDR1 SGHVS, CDR2 FNYEAQ. This CDR3 is built from 15 residues. The DNA of the CDR3 is TGTGCCAGCAGCCAAACTAGCGCCAACACCGGGGAGCTGTTTTTT. It encodes CASSQTSANTGELFF.

The chain recombines TRBV6-6 with TRBJ1-2; the D is unclear. Per the germline V gene, CDR1 is MNHNY and CDR2 is SVGAGI (reference sequence). There are 14 residues in the CDR3. The V end was cut by 6 bases, the J end by 4 bases, with 15 bases between. CDR3 DNA: TGTGCCAGCAGGGGATGGACTGACGTCTATGGCTACACCTTC. This codes for CASRGWTDVYGYTF.

J is TRBJ1-5 and V is TRBV28; 11 bases agree with TRBD1. Trimming took 6 bases from V and 2 from J; bases not matched to a gene: 12. The CDR3 extends over 18 amino acids. The V gene's germline CDR1 is MDHEN and CDR2 SYDVKM. The CDR3 spells CASRRDRGGWFGNQPQHF. The DNA of the CDR3 is TGTGCCAGCAGAAGGGACAGGGGGGGATGGTTCGGCAATCAGCCCCAGCATTTT. The variable domain in full, completed from reference TRBV28 and TRBJ1-5, reads DVKVTQSSRYLVKRTGEKVFLECVQDMDHENMFWYRQDPGLGLRLIYFSYDVKMKEKGDIPEGYSVSREKKERFSLILESASTNQTSMYLCASRRDRGGWFGNQPQHFGDGTRLSIL.

For the CDR3, the DNA is TGTGCCAGCAGCTTAGAGGTAGTGTCGGACAGAATCAATTCACCCCTCCACTTT. It is translated as CASSLEVVSDRINSPLHF. This sequence joins TRBV7-2 and TRBJ1-6; tentatively, D is TRBD1 (6 bases). V dropped 1 base and J dropped 7 bases, with 20 bases sitting between them. Germline V CDR1 and CDR2: SGHTA, FQGNSA. The CDR3 is 18 residues long. The full variable domain, with the rest looked up from reference TRBV7-2 and TRBJ1-6, is GAGVSQSPSNKVTEKGKDVELRCDPISGHTALYWYRQSLGQGLEFLIYFQGNSAPDKSGLPSDRFSAERTGGSVSTLTIQRTQQEDSAVYLCASSLEVVSDRINSPLHFGNGTRLTVT.

This clone has only a few counts. The V and J genes are TRBV9 and TRBJ1-2; 9 nucleotides line up with TRBD1. V lost 4 bases and J lost 4; bases outside the gene matches: 5. This CDR3 comprises 14 residues. Germline V gives CDR1 SGDLS, CDR2 YYNGEE. CDR3 bases: TGTGCCAGCAGCCCTCAGACAGGGGGCTATGGCTACACCTTC. This encodes CASSPQTGGYGYTF.

This sequence joins TRBV14 and TRBJ2-2, with 9 bases that match TRBD1. Germline trimming cut 4 bases from V and 2 bases from J; bases unmatched to any gene: 5. CDR1 is SGHDN, CDR2 FVKESK, per germline. CDR3 length: 16 amino acids. The CDR3 is CASSPRTGVNTGELFF. Here the CDR3 DNA reads TGTGCCAGCAGCCCACGGACAGGGGTAAACACCGGGGAGCTGTTTTTT.

V is TRBV3-1 (or the pseudogene TRBV3-2) and J is TRBJ2-5, with a possible D match to TRBD2 (6 bases). The CDR3 totals 14 residues. Germline assignment: CDR1 LGHDT and CDR2 YNNKEL (reference sequence). V dropped 7 bases and J dropped 3 bases, with 15 bases sitting between them. The CDR3 bases are TGTGCCAGCACAATGCGGGGCGGGAAAGAGACCCAGTACTTC. Translating it yields CASTMRGGKETQYF.

V usage is TRBV4-3 and J usage is TRBJ1-3; tentatively, D is TRBD1 (5 bases). Germline values: CDR1 LGHNA, CDR2 YSLEER. Trimming took 3 bases from V and 2 from J, leaving 8 bases between them. The CDR3 is 14 amino acids. The CDR3 sequence is CASSQDTAGNTIYF. In DNA form, the CDR3 reads TGCGCCAGCAGCCAGGACACCGCTGGAAACACCATATATTTT.

V is TRBV5-8 and J is TRBJ2-2; D ambiguous. CDR3 length: 15 residues. Germline values: CDR1 SGHTS, CDR2 YDEGEE. Trimming removed 0 bases from V and 4 bases from J, with 10 bases in between. CDR3 protein: CASSLGPSSTGELFF. The CDR3 region has the DNA TGTGCCAGCAGCTTGGGACCATCTTCCACCGGGGAGCTGTTTTTT.

The chain joins TRBV7-6 to TRBJ1-4; 12 nucleotides align to TRBD1. Germline CDR1 is SGHVS and CDR2 is FNYEAQ. Trimming cost V 1 base and J 7 bases; bases outside gene matches: 13. The CDR3 has 19 residues. The DNA for the CDR3 is TGTGCCAGCAGCTTAGTAGCCGGGACAGGGGGCGCCTTGTTTGAAAAACTGTTTTTT. This translates into CASSLVAGTGGALFEKLFF.

The chain has TRBV10-3 and TRBJ1-2; no firm D call. The CDR3 sequence is 15 residues long. V was pared by 0 bases and J by 0 bases, with 8 bases between. Per germline, CDR1 ENHRY and CDR2 SYGVKD. CDR3 sequence reads: CAISESQTANYGYTF. The CDR3 coding sequence is TGTGCCATCAGTGAGTCCCAAACAGCTAACTATGGCTACACCTTC.

The chain is built from TRBV2 and TRBJ2-7; maybe TRBD2 (6 bases). V was trimmed by 6 bases and J by 6 bases, leaving 21 bases between them. The length of the CDR3 is 15 residues. In germline, CDR1 is SNHLY, CDR2 FYNNEI. In nucleotides, the CDR3 is TGTGCCAGCAGCCCTGTGTGGAGGGCAGCGGGCGAGCAGTACTTC. It translates to CASSPVWRAAGEQYF.

V is TRBV4-1 and J is TRBJ2-1; weak D call: TRBD2 (6 bases). Deletions cut 3 bases from V and 0 bases from J, with 12 bases between. From germline, CDR1 is MGHRA and CDR2 YSYEKL. This CDR3 spans 16 amino acids. The CDR3 bases are TGCGCCAGCAGCCACATAGGGAGGCTCTCCTACAATGAGCAGTTCTTC. Its translation is CASSHIGRLSYNEQFF.

The chain has TRBV25-1 and TRBJ1-5, with unresolved D. The CDR3 extends over 13 amino acids. With 3 bases removed from V and 6 bases from J, the gap between germline ends came to 9 bases. Germline CDR1 reads MGHDK; CDR2 reads SYGVNS. This chain's CDR3 is CASSDPTGQPQHF. The CDR3 DNA reads as TGTGCCAGCAGTGACCCTACTGGTCAGCCCCAGCATTTT.

The V call is TRBV11-3, the J call TRBJ1-3, with D unclear. This CDR3 contains 18 residues. Germline V gives CDR1 SGHNT, CDR2 YENEEA. Between the trimmed V and J ends, which lost 0 bases and 2 bases, there was a span of 17 bases. This CDR3 is CASSLDRVRVLTGNTIYF. Here the CDR3 DNA reads TGTGCCAGCAGCTTAGATCGTGTGAGGGTTTTGACTGGAAACACCATATATTTT.

The chain carries TRBV5-1 and TRBJ1-2; D might be TRBD1 (6 bases). Trimming removed 4 bases at V and 4 bases at J, with 14 bases between. The CDR3 has 14 amino acids. Germline-derived CDR1 and CDR2 are SGHRS and YFSETQ. The CDR3 sequence: CASSGGQGGYGYTF. The CDR3 DNA reads as TGCGCCAGCAGCGGGGGACAAGGAGGCTATGGCTACACCTTC.

The chain uses TRBV2 and TRBJ1-2; the D gene is possibly TRBD1 (5 bases). The germline V gene has CDR1 SNHLY and CDR2 FYNNEI. Trimming shortened V by 11 bases and J by 2 bases, and 15 bases separated the two germline ends. The CDR3 loop spans 13 amino acids. The CDR3 nucleotides read TGTGCCGGCCAATTTTCAGGGAACTATGGCTACACCTTC. As protein: CAGQFSGNYGYTF. The complete variable domain, with remaining parts taken from reference TRBV2 and TRBJ1-2, reads EPEVTQTPSHQVTQMGQEVILRCVPISNHLYFYWYRQILGQKVEFLVSFYNNEISEKSEIFDDQFSVERPDGSNFTLKIRSTKLEDSAMYFCAGQFSGNYGYTFGSGTRLTVV.

The V gene is TRBV19, the J gene TRBJ1-4; 7 bases agree with TRBD1. This CDR3 has 15 residues. The germline V gene encodes CDR1 LNHDA and CDR2 SQIVND (reference sequence). J lost 6 bases, V lost 4 bases, and 8 bases had no gene match. The CDR3 nucleotides read TGTGCCAGTAGTAGTAGGGGACAGCCTTATGAAAAACTGTTTTTT. Translation gives CASSSRGQPYEKLFF.

The V gene is TRBV20-1, the J gene TRBJ2-7, with TRBD1 matching over 7 bases. The CDR3 runs 13 residues. CDR1 is DFQATT and CDR2 is SNEGSKA in the germline V gene (reference sequence). V shed 6 bases, J shed 5 bases, and the junction held 10 bases outside the gene matches. The CDR3 bases are TGCAGTGCAAGTAGGACAGGCCCCCACGAGCAGTACTTC. Amino acids: CSASRTGPHEQYF.

The V and J genes are TRBV12-5 and TRBJ2-1; the match to TRBD1 covers 9 bases. CDR1 is LGHNT and CDR2 is FRNRAP in the germline V gene. V shed 0 bases and J 5 bases; nucleotides not matched to a gene: 8. CDR3 length equals 17 residues. CDR3 nucleotides: TGTGCTAGTGGTTTGGTACTTGGGACAGGGACCAACAATGAGCAGTTCTTC. It encodes CASGLVLGTGTNNEQFF.

This clone was observed a few times. This chain connects TRBV2 to TRBJ2-2; D ambiguous. This CDR3 has 12 amino acids. CDR1 is SNHLY and CDR2 is FYNNEI in the germline V gene. The V and J ends lost 6 bases and 3 bases respectively, with 5 bases between them. CDR3 loop: CASSFYTGELFF. CDR3 nucleotides: TGTGCCAGCAGCTTCTACACCGGGGAGCTGTTTTTT.

This chain connects TRBV27 to TRBJ1-2, with 7 bases fitting TRBD1. V shed 5 bases and J 3 bases; nucleotides not matched to a gene: 6. The CDR3 has 14 residues. The germline CDR1 and CDR2 sequences are MNHEY and SMNVEV (reference sequence). CDR3 coding DNA: TGTGCCAGCAGTGTGACAGGGTCTTACTATGGCTACACCTTC. Protein: CASSVTGSYYGYTF.

This clone was observed a handful of times. This rearrangement joins TRBV5-4 to TRBJ1-1; D is unresolved. The CDR3 runs 14 residues. Germline V gene sequence: CDR1 SGHNT, CDR2 YYREEE (reference sequence). V was pared by 0 bases and J by 11 bases, with 17 bases between. CDR3 in amino acids: CASSLDGPLERAFF. The CDR3 region has the DNA TGTGCCAGCAGCTTGGACGGACCGCTAGAGAGGGCTTTCTTT.

CDR3 in amino acids: CASSYKGSYGYTF. The CDR3 nucleotides are TGTGCCAGCAGTTACAAGGGGAGCTATGGCTACACCTTC. The V and J genes are TRBV6-2 or TRBV6-3 and TRBJ1-2, with a weak D call TRBD1 (5 bases). Trimming cost V 2 bases and J 4 bases, with 8 bases left between them. Germline loops: CDR1 MNHEY, CDR2 SVGEGT. This CDR3 region has 13 residues.

This chain uses TRBV3-1 (or the pseudogene TRBV3-2) with TRBJ1-5; D possibly corresponds to TRBD1 (5 bases). The CDR3 is 14 residues long. Germline V gene lookup returns CDR1 LGHDT and CDR2 YNNKEL (reference sequence). The ends were cut back, 5 bases at V and 9 bases at J, with 17 bases in the middle. CDR3 bases: TGTGCCAGCAGCGACCTGATGGGGGTCGGGCCCCAGCATTTT. Protein product: CASSDLMGVGPQHF.

This chain uses TRBV7-3 with TRBJ2-5; a possible D gene is TRBD2 (7 bases). The V and J ends lost 5 bases and 2 bases respectively, with 15 bases between them. The CDR3 is 15 residues long. Germline V gives CDR1 SGHTA, CDR2 FQGTGA. The CDR3 DNA reads TGTGCCAGCAGCCCGAGGGGGGGCTGGCAAGAGACCCAGTACTTC. Amino acid sequence: CASSPRGGWQETQYF.

This clone has only a few counts. V gene TRBV4-3 combines with J gene TRBJ2-1; 8 bases agree with TRBD1. CDR3 length: 17 residues. J gave up 9 bases and V 0 bases, and 13 bases lay outside the gene matches. From germline, CDR1 is LGHNA and CDR2 YSLEER. Written as DNA, the CDR3 is TGCGCCAGCAGCCAAGATTCTGGACAGGGACGACGGGGTGAGCAGTTCTTC. The encoded protein is CASSQDSGQGRRGEQFF.

This clone was recorded a few times. This chain links TRBV5-1 with TRBJ2-5; D gene ambiguous. Germline CDR1 SGHRS, CDR2 YFSETQ. V lost 4 bases and J 2 bases, leaving 12 bases between the germline ends. CDR3 length: 14 amino acids. CDR3 coding DNA: TGCGCCAGCAGCCCCATACGAGTTCAAGAGACCCAGTACTTC. Protein: CASSPIRVQETQYF.